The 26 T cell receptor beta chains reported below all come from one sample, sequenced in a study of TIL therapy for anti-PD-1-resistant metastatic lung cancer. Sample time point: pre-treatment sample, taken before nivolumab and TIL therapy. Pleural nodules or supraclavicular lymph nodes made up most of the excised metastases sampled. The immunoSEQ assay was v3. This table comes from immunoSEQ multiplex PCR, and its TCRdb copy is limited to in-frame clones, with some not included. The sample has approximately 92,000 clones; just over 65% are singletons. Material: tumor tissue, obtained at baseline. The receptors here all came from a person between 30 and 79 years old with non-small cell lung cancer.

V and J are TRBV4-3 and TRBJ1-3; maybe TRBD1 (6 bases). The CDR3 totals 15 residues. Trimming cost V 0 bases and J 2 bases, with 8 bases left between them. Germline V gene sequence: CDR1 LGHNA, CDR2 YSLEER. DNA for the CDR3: TGCGCCAGCAGCCAAGAGGGGGCCCCTGGAAACACCATATATTTT. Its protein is CASSQEGAPGNTIYF.

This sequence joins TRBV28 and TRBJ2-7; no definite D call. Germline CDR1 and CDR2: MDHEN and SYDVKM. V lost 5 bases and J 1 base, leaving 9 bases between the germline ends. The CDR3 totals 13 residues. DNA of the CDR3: TGTGCCAGCAGTATCAGGAATTCCTACGAGCAGTACTTC. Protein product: CASSIRNSYEQYF.

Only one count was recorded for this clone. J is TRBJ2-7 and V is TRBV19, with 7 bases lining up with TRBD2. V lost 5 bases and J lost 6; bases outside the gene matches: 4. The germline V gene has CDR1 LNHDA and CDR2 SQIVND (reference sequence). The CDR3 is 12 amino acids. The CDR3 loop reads CASSRSGGEQYF. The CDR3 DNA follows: TGTGCCAGTAGTCGATCGGGGGGCGAGCAGTACTTC.

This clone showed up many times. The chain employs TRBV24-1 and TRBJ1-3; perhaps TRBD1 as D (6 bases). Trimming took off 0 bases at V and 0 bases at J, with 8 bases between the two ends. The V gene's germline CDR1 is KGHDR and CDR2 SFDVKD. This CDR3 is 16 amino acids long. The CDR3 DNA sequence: TGTGCCACCAGTGATTTGAACAGGGCCTCTGGAAACACCATATATTTT. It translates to CATSDLNRASGNTIYF.

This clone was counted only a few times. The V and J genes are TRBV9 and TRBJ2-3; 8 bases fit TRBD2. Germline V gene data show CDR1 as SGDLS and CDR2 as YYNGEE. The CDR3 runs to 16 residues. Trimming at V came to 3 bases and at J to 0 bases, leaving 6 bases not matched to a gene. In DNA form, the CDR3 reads TGTGCCAGCAGCGCAAGACTAGCGACTAGCACAGATACGCAGTATTTT. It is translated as CASSARLATSTDTQYF.

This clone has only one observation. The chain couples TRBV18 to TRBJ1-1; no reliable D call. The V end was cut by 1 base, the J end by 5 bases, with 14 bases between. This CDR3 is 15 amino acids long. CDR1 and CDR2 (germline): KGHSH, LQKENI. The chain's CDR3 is CASSPRSADLTEAFF. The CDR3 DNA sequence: TGTGCCAGCTCACCACGGTCAGCAGACCTGACTGAAGCTTTCTTT. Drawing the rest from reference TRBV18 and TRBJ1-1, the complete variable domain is NAGVMQNPRHLVRRRGQEARLRCSPMKGHSHVYWYRQLPEEGLKFMVYLQKENIIDESGMPKERFSAEFPKEGPSILRIQQVVRGDSAAYFCASSPRSADLTEAFFGQGTRLTVV.

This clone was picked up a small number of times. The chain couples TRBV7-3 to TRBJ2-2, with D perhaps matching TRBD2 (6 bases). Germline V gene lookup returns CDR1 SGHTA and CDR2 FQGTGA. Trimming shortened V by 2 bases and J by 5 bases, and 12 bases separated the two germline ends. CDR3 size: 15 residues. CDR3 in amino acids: CASSLAGPGTGELFF. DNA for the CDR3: TGTGCCAGCAGCTTAGCGGGGCCGGGGACCGGGGAGCTGTTTTTT.

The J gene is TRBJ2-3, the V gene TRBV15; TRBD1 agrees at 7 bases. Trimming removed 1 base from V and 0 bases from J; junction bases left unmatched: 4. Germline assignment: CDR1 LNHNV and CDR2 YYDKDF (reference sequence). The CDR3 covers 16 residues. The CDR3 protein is CATSRARDSSTDTQYF. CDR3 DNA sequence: TGTGCCACCAGCAGAGCCAGGGACAGCAGCACAGATACGCAGTATTTT.

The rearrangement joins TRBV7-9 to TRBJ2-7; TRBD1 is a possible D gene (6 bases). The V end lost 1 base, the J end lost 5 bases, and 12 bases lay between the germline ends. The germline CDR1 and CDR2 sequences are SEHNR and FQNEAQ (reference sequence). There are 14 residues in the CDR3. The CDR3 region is CASSLVMGADEQYF. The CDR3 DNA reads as TGTGCCAGCAGCTTAGTGATGGGGGCGGACGAGCAGTACTTC.

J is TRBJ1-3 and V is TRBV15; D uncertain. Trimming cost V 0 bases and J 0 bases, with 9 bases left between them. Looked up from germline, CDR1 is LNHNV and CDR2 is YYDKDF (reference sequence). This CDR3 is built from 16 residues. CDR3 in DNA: TGTGCCACCAGCAGAGATAGGGCCTTCTCTGGAAACACCATATATTTT. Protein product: CATSRDRAFSGNTIYF.

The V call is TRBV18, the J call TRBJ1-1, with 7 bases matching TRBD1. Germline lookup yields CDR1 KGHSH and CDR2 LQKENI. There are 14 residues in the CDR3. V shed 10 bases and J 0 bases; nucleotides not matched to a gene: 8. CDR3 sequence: CATGDSLLNTEAFF. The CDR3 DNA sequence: TGTGCCACGGGGGACAGCCTTCTGAACACTGAAGCTTTCTTT. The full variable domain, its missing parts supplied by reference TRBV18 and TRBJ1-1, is NAGVMQNPRHLVRRRGQEARLRCSPMKGHSHVYWYRQLPEEGLKFMVYLQKENIIDESGMPKERFSAEFPKEGPSILRIQQVVRGDSAAYFCATGDSLLNTEAFFGQGTRLTVV.

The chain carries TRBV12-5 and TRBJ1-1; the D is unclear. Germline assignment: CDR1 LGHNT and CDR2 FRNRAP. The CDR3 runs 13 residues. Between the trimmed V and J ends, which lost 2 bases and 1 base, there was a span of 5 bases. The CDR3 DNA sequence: TGTGCTAGTGGTTTGAGGGAGAACACTGAAGCTTTCTTT. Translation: CASGLRENTEAFF.

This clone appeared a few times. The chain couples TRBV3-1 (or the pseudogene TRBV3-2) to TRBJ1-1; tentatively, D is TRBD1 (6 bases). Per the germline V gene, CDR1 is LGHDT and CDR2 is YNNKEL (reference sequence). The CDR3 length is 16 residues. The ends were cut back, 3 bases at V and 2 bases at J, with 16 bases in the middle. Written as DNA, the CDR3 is TGTGCCAGCAGCCACGCGAGAGGGACAATTAACACTGAAGCTTTCTTT. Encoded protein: CASSHARGTINTEAFF.

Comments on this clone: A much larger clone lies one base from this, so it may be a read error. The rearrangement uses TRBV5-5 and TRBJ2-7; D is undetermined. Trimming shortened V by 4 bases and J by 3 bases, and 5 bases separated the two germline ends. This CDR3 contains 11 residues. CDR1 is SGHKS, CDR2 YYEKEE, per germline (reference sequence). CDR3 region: CASSALYEQYF. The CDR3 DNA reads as TGTGCCAGCAGCGCCCTCTACGAGCAGTACTTC.

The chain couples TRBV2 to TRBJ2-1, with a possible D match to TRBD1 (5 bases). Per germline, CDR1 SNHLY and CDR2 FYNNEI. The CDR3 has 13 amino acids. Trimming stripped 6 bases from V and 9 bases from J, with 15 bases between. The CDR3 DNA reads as TGTGCCAGCAGAGATCAGGGTCGGATTGAGCAGTTCTTC. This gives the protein CASRDQGRIEQFF.

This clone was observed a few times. This CDR3 is CASSRDISGANVLTF. The CDR3, as DNA: TGTGCCAGTAGTAGGGACATCTCTGGGGCCAACGTCCTGACTTTC. The gene calls are TRBV19 and TRBJ2-6, with D possibly being TRBD1 (6 bases). The CDR3 is 15 residues long. Trimming cost V 4 bases and J 0 bases, with 7 bases left between them. Germline V lookup: CDR1 LNHDA, CDR2 SQIVND (reference sequence).

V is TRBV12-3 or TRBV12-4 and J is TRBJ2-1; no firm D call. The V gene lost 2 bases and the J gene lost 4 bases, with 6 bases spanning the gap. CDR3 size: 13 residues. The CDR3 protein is CASSLSEYNEQFF. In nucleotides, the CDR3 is TGTGCCAGCAGTTTATCCGAATACAATGAGCAGTTCTTC.

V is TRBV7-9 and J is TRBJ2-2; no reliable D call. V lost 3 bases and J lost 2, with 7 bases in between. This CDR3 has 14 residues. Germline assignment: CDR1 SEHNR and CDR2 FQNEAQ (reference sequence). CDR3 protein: CASSFVSNTGELFF. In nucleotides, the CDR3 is TGTGCCAGCAGCTTTGTCAGTAACACCGGGGAGCTGTTTTTT.

The CDR3 sequence is CASSLWTAKGDTIYF. CDR3 sequence (DNA): TGTGCCAGCAGCCTTTGGACAGCTAAAGGGGACACCATATATTTT. The chain combines TRBV3-1 (or the pseudogene TRBV3-2) with TRBJ1-3; maybe TRBD1 (6 bases). Germline V gene data show CDR1 as LGHDT and CDR2 as YNNKEL (reference sequence). This CDR3 comprises 15 residues. The V gene lost 4 bases and the J gene lost 8 bases, with 18 bases spanning the gap.

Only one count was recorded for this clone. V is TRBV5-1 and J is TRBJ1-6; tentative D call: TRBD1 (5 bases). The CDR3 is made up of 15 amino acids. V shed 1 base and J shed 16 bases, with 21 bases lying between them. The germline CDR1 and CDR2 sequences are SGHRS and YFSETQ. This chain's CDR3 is CASSLYAGQGTILHF. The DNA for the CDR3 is TGCGCCAGCAGCTTGTATGCGGGGCAAGGGACTATTCTCCACTTT.

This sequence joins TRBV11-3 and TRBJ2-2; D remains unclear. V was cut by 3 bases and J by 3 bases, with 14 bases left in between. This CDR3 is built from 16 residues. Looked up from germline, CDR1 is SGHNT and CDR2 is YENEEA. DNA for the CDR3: TGTGCCAGCAGCTTGTCGGCGACCCGGTACACCGGGGAGCTGTTTTTT. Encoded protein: CASSLSATRYTGELFF.

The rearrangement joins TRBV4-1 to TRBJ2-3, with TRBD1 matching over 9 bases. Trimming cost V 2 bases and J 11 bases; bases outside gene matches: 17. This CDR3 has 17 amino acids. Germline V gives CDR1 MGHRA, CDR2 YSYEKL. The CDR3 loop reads CASSQMRGTGTPRGQYF. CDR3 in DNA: TGCGCCAGCAGCCAAATGCGCGGGACAGGGACCCCCCGGGGGCAGTATTTT.

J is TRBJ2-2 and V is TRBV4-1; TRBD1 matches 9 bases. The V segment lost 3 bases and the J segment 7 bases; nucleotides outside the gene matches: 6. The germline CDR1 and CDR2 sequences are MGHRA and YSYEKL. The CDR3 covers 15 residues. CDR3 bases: TGCGCCAGCAGCCAGCACAGGGGGCTCGACGGGGAGCTGTTTTTT. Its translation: CASSQHRGLDGELFF.

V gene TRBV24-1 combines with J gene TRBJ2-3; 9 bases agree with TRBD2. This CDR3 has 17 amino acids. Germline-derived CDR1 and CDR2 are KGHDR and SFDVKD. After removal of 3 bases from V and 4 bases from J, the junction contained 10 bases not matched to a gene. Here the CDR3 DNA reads TGTGCCACCAGTGATCTAGCGGGAACAGGGTTCGCAGATACGCAGTATTTT. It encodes CATSDLAGTGFADTQYF.

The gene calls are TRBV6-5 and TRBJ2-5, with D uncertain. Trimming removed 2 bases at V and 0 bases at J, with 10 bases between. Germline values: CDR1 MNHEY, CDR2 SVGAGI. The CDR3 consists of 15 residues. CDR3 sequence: CASSYSPNYQETQYF. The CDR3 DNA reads TGTGCCAGCAGTTACAGCCCAAATTACCAAGAGACCCAGTACTTC.

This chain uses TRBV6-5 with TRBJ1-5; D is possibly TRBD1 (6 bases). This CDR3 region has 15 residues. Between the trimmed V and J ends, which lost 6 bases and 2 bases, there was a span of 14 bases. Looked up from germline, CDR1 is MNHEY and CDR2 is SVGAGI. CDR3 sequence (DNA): TGTGCCAGCAGCTTGGACAGTTATGGCAATCAGCCCCAGCATTTT. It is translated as CASSLDSYGNQPQHF.